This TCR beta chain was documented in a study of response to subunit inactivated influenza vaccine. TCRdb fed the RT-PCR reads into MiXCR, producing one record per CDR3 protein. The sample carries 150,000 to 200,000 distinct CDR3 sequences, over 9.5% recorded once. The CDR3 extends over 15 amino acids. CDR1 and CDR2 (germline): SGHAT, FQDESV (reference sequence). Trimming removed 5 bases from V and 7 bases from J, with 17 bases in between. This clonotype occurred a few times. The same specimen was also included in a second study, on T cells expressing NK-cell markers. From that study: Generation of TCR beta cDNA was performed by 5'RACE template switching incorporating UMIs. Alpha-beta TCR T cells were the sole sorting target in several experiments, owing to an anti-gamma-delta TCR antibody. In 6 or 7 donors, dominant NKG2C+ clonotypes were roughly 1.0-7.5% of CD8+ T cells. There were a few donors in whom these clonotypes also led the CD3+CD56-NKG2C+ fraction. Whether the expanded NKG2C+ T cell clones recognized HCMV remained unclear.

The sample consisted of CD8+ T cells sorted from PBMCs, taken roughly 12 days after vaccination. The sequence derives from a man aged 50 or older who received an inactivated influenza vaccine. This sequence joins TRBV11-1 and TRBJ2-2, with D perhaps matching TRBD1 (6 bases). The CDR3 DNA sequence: TGTGCCAGCAGCCTTGACTCACGAGGGGGCGGGGAGCTGTTTTTT. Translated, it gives CASSLDSRGGGELFF.